Following are 2 T cell receptor beta chains from one sample sequenced in a study of neurological immune-mediated disorders. TCRdb re-called the 5' RACE reads with MiXCR, one entry per CDR3 protein. The table records under 90,000 distinct CDR3 sequences, approximately 3.5% of them present only once. Sequenced sample: PBMCs. These TCRs come from a woman aged 45-59 years with multiple sclerosis.

This clonotype was seen ten or more times. The rearrangement links TRBV6-1 to TRBJ1-6; D not resolved. The CDR3 sequence is 13 residues long. Between the trimmed V and J ends, which lost 5 bases and 8 bases, there was a span of 10 bases. Germline CDR1 is MNHNS and CDR2 is SASEGT. Written as DNA, the CDR3 is TGTGCCAGCAGTTCCCGTGCGGATTCACCCCTCCACTTT. It yields the protein CASSSRADSPLHF.

Comments on this clonotype: A much more abundant neighbour one base away suggests this may be a read error. The genes are TRBV20-1 and TRBJ1-2, with D unclear. Per the germline V gene, CDR1 is DFQATT and CDR2 is SNEGSKA (reference sequence). CDR3 length: 9 residues. Trimming left V 3 bases short and J 8 bases short, with 4 bases between. CDR3 nucleotides: TGCAGTGCTAGCAAGGGCTACACCTTC. Protein product: CSASKGYTF.